A single sample gave rise to the 19 T cell receptor beta chains below, sequenced in a study of cytomegalovirus exposure and HLA in healthy donors. With 60 Vbeta and 13 Jbeta primers, the PCR was carried out. Assay used: immunoSEQ multiplex PCR; TCRdb lists only in-frame clones, some missing. This repertoire shows 170,000 or so clones, around 80% found once; its top ten account for about 2.9%. The sample was PBMCs. Receptors originate from a woman aged 50 to 65 in good health and CMV-seropositive.

The chain carries TRBV29-1 and TRBJ1-1, with D maybe TRBD1 (5 bases). This CDR3 is built from 11 residues. Germline V CDR1 and CDR2: SQVTM, ANQGSEA. Trimming shortened V by 4 bases and J by 6 bases, and 9 bases separated the two germline ends. The CDR3 spells CSVGTSSEAFF. The CDR3 nucleotides are TGCAGCGTTGGGACATCATCTGAAGCTTTCTTT.

The sample holds a few counts of this clone. The CDR3 protein is CASSTRTGGGETQYF. The CDR3 DNA reads as TGTGCCAGCAGCACCCGGACAGGGGGCGGCGAGACCCAGTACTTC. The V call is TRBV11-3, the J call TRBJ2-5; 11 bases map to TRBD1. This CDR3 comprises 15 residues. Germline CDR1 and CDR2: SGHNT and YENEEA. V was clipped by 5 bases and J by 5 bases; unmatched bases: 7. Using reference TRBV11-3 and TRBJ2-5 for the parts outside the CDR3, the full variable domain is EAGVVQSPRYKIIEKKQPVAFWCNPISGHNTLYWYLQNLGQGPELLIRYENEEAVDDSQLPKDRFSAERLKGVDSTLKIQPAELGDSAVYLCASSTRTGGGETQYFGPGTRLLVL.

This chain connects TRBV10-2 to TRBJ2-1, with 12 bases that match TRBD2. This CDR3 region has 16 residues. The J segment lost 9 bases and the V segment lost 0 bases, leaving 6 bases of the junction unmatched. Germline assignment: CDR1 WSHSY and CDR2 SAAADI. CDR3 nucleotides: TGCGCCAGCAGTGAGTCTCGGACTAGCGGGATTCGTGAGCAGTTCTTC. Translated: CASSESRTSGIREQFF.

J is TRBJ1-1 and V is TRBV11-3, with D tentatively TRBD1 (5 bases). The CDR3 loop spans 15 amino acids. Trimming shortened V by 5 bases and J by 3 bases, and 16 bases separated the two germline ends. In germline, CDR1 is SGHNT, CDR2 YENEEA. The CDR3 bases are TGTGCCAGCAGCCCCCTGCCAGGGTTTGACACTGAAGCTTTCTTT. This codes for CASSPLPGFDTEAFF.

The chain links TRBV7-8 to TRBJ2-1; tentatively, D is TRBD2 (6 bases). The CDR3 has 15 residues. CDR1 is SGHVS and CDR2 is FQNEAQ in the germline V gene. The ends were cut back, 0 bases at V and 6 bases at J, with 12 bases in the middle. For the CDR3, the DNA is TGTGCCAGCAGCTTAGCGGGGGGTTGGGGCAATGAGCAGTTCTTC. As protein: CASSLAGGWGNEQFF.

The chain recombines TRBV5-1 with TRBJ2-5; TRBD2 matches 13 bases. V trimming: 3 bases; J trimming: 1 base; junction bases outside the gene matches: 3. Per the germline V gene, CDR1 is SGHRS and CDR2 is YFSETQ. This CDR3 has 16 residues. CDR3 coding DNA: TGCGCCAGCAGCTCTACTAGCGGGGGGGCCCAAGAGACCCAGTACTTC. Protein product: CASSSTSGGAQETQYF.

The V gene is TRBV7-8, the J gene TRBJ2-3; TRBD2 matches 16 bases. The CDR3 totals 18 residues. Germline loops: CDR1 SGHVS, CDR2 FQNEAQ. J lost 5 bases, V lost 4 bases, and 9 bases had no gene match. This chain's CDR3 is CASSSGLAGGPRLDTQYF. In DNA, the CDR3 is TGTGCCAGCAGCTCGGGACTAGCGGGAGGGCCTAGGTTAGATACGCAGTATTTT.

This clone was seen a handful of times. V is TRBV7-9 and J is TRBJ1-1, with TRBD1 matching over 8 bases. The V gene's germline CDR1 is SEHNR and CDR2 FQNEAQ (reference sequence). J lost 4 bases, V lost 0 bases, and 4 bases had no gene match. The CDR3 is made up of 15 amino acids. The CDR3 region has the DNA TGTGCCAGCAGCTTAGCGGCAGGGACAGGCACTGAAGCTTTCTTT. Protein: CASSLAAGTGTEAFF. Combining the CDR3 with reference TRBV7-9 and TRBJ1-1 gives the whole variable domain DTGVSQNPRHKITKRGQNVTFRCDPISEHNRLYWYRQTLGQGPEFLTYFQNEAQLEKSRLLSDRFSAERPKGSFSTLEIQRTEQGDSAMYLCASSLAAGTGTEAFFGQGTRLTVV.

The sample holds a few counts of this clone. The chain has TRBV6-5 and TRBJ1-3; no clear D. The CDR3 runs to 13 residues. The germline V and J ends were trimmed by 4 bases and 4 bases, with 8 bases remaining between them. Per germline, CDR1 MNHEY and CDR2 SVGAGI. The CDR3 region has the DNA TGTGCCAGCAGTTCCCCGGGGGGAAACACCATATATTTT. The encoded protein is CASSSPGGNTIYF.

The chain's CDR3 is CASSHGGATNTGELFF. The CDR3 DNA sequence: TGTGCCAGCAGCCATGGGGGGGCCACGAACACCGGGGAGCTGTTTTTT. The chain combines TRBV5-4 with TRBJ2-2, with D possibly TRBD2 on 7 matching bases. The CDR3 length is 16 residues. V was clipped by 4 bases and J by 0 bases, with 13 bases between them. Per the germline V gene, CDR1 is SGHNT and CDR2 is YYREEE (reference sequence).

The rearrangement links TRBV28 to TRBJ1-1; 9 bases align to TRBD1. V was clipped by 6 bases and J by 1 base; unmatched bases: 3. In germline, CDR1 is MDHEN, CDR2 SYDVKM. The CDR3 spans 14 residues. This chain's CDR3 is CASRRDRENTEAFF. As DNA, the CDR3 is TGTGCCAGCAGGAGGGACAGGGAGAACACTGAAGCTTTCTTT.

The chain has TRBV5-1 and TRBJ1-2; no reliable D call. Trimming took off 0 bases at V and 7 bases at J, with 16 bases between the two ends. CDR1 SGHRS and CDR2 YFSETQ come from the germline V gene. The CDR3 totals 15 residues. CDR3 nucleotides: TGCGCCAGCAGCTTGGTTGGAGGGAGTGATGGTGGCTACACCTTC. Translation: CASSLVGGSDGGYTF.

The J gene is TRBJ1-4, the V gene TRBV28; D perhaps matches TRBD1 (6 bases). V lost 2 bases, J lost 8 bases, and 15 bases lay in between. This CDR3 is 15 amino acids long. Germline CDR1 is MDHEN and CDR2 is SYDVKM. In DNA form, the CDR3 reads TGTGCCAGCAGTTTAGGGGGGGGCCGGAACGAAAAACTGTTTTTT. This sequence encodes CASSLGGGRNEKLFF.

The V and J genes are TRBV11-2 and TRBJ1-1; no clear D gene. The germline V and J ends were trimmed by 2 bases and 6 bases, with 16 bases remaining between them. The CDR3 is 15 amino acids. The germline V gene encodes CDR1 SGHAT and CDR2 FQNNGV. This chain's CDR3 is CASSLRARNEAEAFF. The CDR3 region has the DNA TGTGCCAGCAGCTTACGAGCGAGGAACGAGGCTGAAGCTTTCTTT.

This clone was counted a single time. The gene calls are TRBV9 and TRBJ2-5; 8 bases align to TRBD1. The V gene's germline CDR1 is SGDLS and CDR2 YYNGEE. This CDR3 contains 13 residues. After removal of 9 bases from V and 4 bases from J, the junction contained 8 bases not matched to a gene. CDR3 sequence reads: CATPDRGGETQYF. The CDR3 DNA follows: TGTGCCACACCAGACAGGGGAGGAGAGACCCAGTACTTC. Supplemented by reference TRBV9 and TRBJ2-5, the full variable domain reads DSGVTQTPKHLITATGQRVTLRCSPRSGDLSVYWYQQSLDQGLQFLIQYYNGEERAKGNILERFSAQQFPDLHSELNLSSLELGDSALYFCATPDRGGETQYFGPGTRLLVL.

V and J are TRBV9 and TRBJ2-1; 8 positions agree with TRBD2. This CDR3 comprises 16 residues. CDR1 is SGDLS, CDR2 YYNGEE, per germline. V was pared by 3 bases and J by 2 bases, with 7 bases of the junction left unmatched. The CDR3 is CASSALGGGPYNEQFF. CDR3 nucleotide sequence: TGTGCCAGCAGCGCTCTTGGCGGGGGGCCCTACAATGAGCAGTTCTTC. Looking up the rest from reference TRBV9 and TRBJ2-1 gives the full variable domain: DSGVTQTPKHLITATGQRVTLRCSPRSGDLSVYWYQQSLDQGLQFLIQYYNGEERAKGNILERFSAQQFPDLHSELNLSSLELGDSALYFCASSALGGGPYNEQFFGPGTRLTVL.

This clone was recorded a few times. The chain carries TRBV7-9 and TRBJ2-3; 13 nucleotides agree with TRBD2. CDR1 SEHNR and CDR2 FQNEAQ come from the germline V gene (reference sequence). V lost 5 bases to trimming and J lost 4 bases; unmatched junction nucleotides: 3. The length of the CDR3 is 15 residues. Here the CDR3 DNA reads TGTGCCAGCAGCATCGGACTAGCGGGGGCAGATACGCAGTATTTT. It is translated as CASSIGLAGADTQYF.

V usage is TRBV19 and J usage is TRBJ2-7, with D perhaps matching TRBD2 (5 bases). CDR1 and CDR2 (germline): LNHDA, SQIVND (reference sequence). The CDR3 loop spans 15 amino acids. V lost 4 bases and J 2 bases, leaving 15 bases between the germline ends. CDR3 sequence: CASSRGSTKAYEQYF. As DNA, the CDR3 is TGTGCCAGTAGTAGGGGTTCGACTAAGGCCTACGAGCAGTACTTC.

The V call is TRBV10-3, the J call TRBJ1-3; weak D call: TRBD1 (5 bases). Trimming cost V 10 bases and J 5 bases, with 15 bases left between them. Per germline, CDR1 ENHRY and CDR2 SYGVKD. The CDR3 length is 13 residues. The CDR3 sequence is CATADIDRNTIYF. The CDR3 nucleotides read TGTGCCACCGCGGACATCGACAGAAACACCATATATTTT.